Following are 28 T cell receptor beta chains from one sample sequenced in a study of blood T cells in healthy people across ages. The use of a sample-barcoded 5' primer and a J-beta primer mix characterized a second PCR of roughly 7 to 11 cycles. Using its own MiXCR run on the 5' RACE reads, TCRdb lists one record per CDR3 protein. The sample shows just over 1 million distinct CDR3 sequences, 40% to 45% of them seen only once. The sequenced sample was blood. The receptors stem from a woman aged 55-69 years in good health.

CDR3 region: CATSDSSIQETQYF. For the CDR3, the DNA is TGTGCCACCAGTGATTCGTCTATCCAAGAGACCCAGTACTTC. The chain carries TRBV24-1 and TRBJ2-5, with D uncertain. This CDR3 is built from 14 residues. Germline V gene data show CDR1 as KGHDR and CDR2 as SFDVKD. The ends were cut back, 2 bases at V and 1 base at J, with 7 bases in the middle.

Many counts were recorded for this clonotype. The rearrangement uses TRBV2 and TRBJ2-3; 9 bases align to TRBD2. Germline assignment: CDR1 SNHLY and CDR2 FYNNEI. This CDR3 is 16 amino acids long. V was clipped by 8 bases and J by 2 bases; unmatched bases: 11. As DNA, the CDR3 is TGTGCCAGCCTATCAGGACTAGCGACACTCACAGATACGCAGTATTTT. Encoded protein: CASLSGLATLTDTQYF.

This clonotype has a single count. This chain uses TRBV9 with TRBJ2-7, with TRBD2 identical over 7 bases. Germline CDR1 reads SGDLS; CDR2 reads YYNGEE. This CDR3 comprises 13 residues. V gave up 0 bases and J gave up 7 bases; unmatched junction bases: 4. CDR3 coding DNA: TGTGCCAGCAGCGTAGCCATCGGGAGGGAGCAGTACTTC. It is translated as CASSVAIGREQYF.

The chain combines TRBV20-1 with TRBJ2-1; no definite D call. Germline loops: CDR1 DFQATT, CDR2 SNEGSKA (reference sequence). V was clipped by 3 bases and J by 7 bases, with 16 bases between them. This CDR3 comprises 14 residues. The chain's CDR3 is CSASPGNVENEQFF. For the CDR3, the DNA is TGCAGTGCTAGCCCAGGAAATGTGGAGAATGAGCAGTTCTTC.

This clonotype was counted a single time. The chain couples TRBV6-1 to TRBJ1-4; maybe TRBD1 (5 bases). Germline V gene data show CDR1 as MNHNS and CDR2 as SASEGT. Trimming left V 1 base short and J 12 bases short, with 12 bases between. CDR3 size: 13 residues. This chain's CDR3 is CASSEGTRHELFF. CDR3 sequence (DNA): TGTGCCAGCAGTGAAGGGACAAGGCACGAACTGTTTTTT.

The chain uses TRBV6-6 and TRBJ2-5, with a weak D call TRBD1 (6 bases). CDR1 is MNHNY and CDR2 is SVGAGI in the germline V gene (reference sequence). V shed 5 bases and J shed 2 bases, with 18 bases lying between them. The CDR3 runs to 16 residues. CDR3 amino acids: CASSRTVMDRQETQYF. Here the CDR3 DNA reads TGTGCCAGCAGTCGCACCGTGATGGACAGACAAGAGACCCAGTACTTC.

This chain connects TRBV4-2 to TRBJ2-1; D remains unclear. The CDR3 has 17 residues. Looked up from germline, CDR1 is LGHNA and CDR2 is YNFKEQ. V gave up 0 bases and J gave up 0 bases, with 12 bases separating them. The CDR3 protein is CASSQDPGTNSYNEQFF. CDR3 nucleotide sequence: TGTGCCAGCAGCCAAGATCCGGGCACCAACTCCTACAATGAGCAGTTCTTC.

V and J are TRBV24-1 and TRBJ2-1, with 9 nucleotides matching TRBD2. V lost 1 base and J lost 8; bases outside the gene matches: 8. The germline CDR1 and CDR2 sequences are KGHDR and SFDVKD. The CDR3 extends over 16 amino acids. The CDR3 DNA follows: TGTGCCACCAGTGATTTCTCGCGGGAGGGCCGGGATGAGCAGTTCTTC. It is translated as CATSDFSREGRDEQFF.

This clonotype was detected a few times. This may be a read error, as it is one base from a much larger clone. The rearrangement links TRBV6-5 to TRBJ2-4; TRBD2 agrees at 10 bases. The V gene's germline CDR1 is MNHEY and CDR2 SVGAGI. The V gene end was trimmed by 2 bases and the J gene end by 6 bases; junction bases not matched to a gene: 4. The CDR3 consists of 15 residues. Here the CDR3 DNA reads TGTGCCAGCAGTTACGCGAAGCGGGGGGGAAACATTCAGTACTTC. As protein: CASSYAKRGGNIQYF.

V is TRBV30 and J is TRBJ1-6; D unclear. The CDR3 runs 13 residues. Looked up from germline, CDR1 is GTSNPN and CDR2 is SVGIG (reference sequence). V lost 4 bases and J 7 bases, leaving 11 bases between the germline ends. The CDR3 spells CAWMSAPNSPLHF. CDR3 DNA sequence: TGTGCCTGGATGAGTGCCCCGAATTCACCCCTCCACTTT.

This clonotype has a single count. The chain recombines TRBV12-5 with TRBJ1-2; no clear D gene. Trimming stripped 4 bases from V and 4 bases from J, with 13 bases between. Germline CDR1 and CDR2: LGHNT and FRNRAP. There are 14 residues in the CDR3. The CDR3 protein is CASGSRAGGYGYTF. CDR3 nucleotide sequence: TGTGCTAGTGGTTCCAGAGCAGGCGGCTATGGCTACACCTTC.

The CDR3 protein is CASTSPRLAETYNEQFF. The CDR3 DNA follows: TGTGCCAGCACCTCACCCCGACTAGCGGAAACCTACAATGAGCAGTTCTTC. This chain connects TRBV6-2 or TRBV6-3 to TRBJ2-1, with 9 bases fitting TRBD2. Germline-derived CDR1 and CDR2 are MNHEY and SVGEGT. The CDR3 has 17 amino acids. The trim removed 7 bases at V and 2 bases at J, leaving 12 bases unmatched.

The V call is TRBV27, the J call TRBJ1-6, with a possible D match to TRBD1 (5 bases). Germline loops: CDR1 MNHEY, CDR2 SMNVEV (reference sequence). The germline V and J ends were trimmed by 5 bases and 7 bases, with 15 bases remaining between them. CDR3 size: 15 residues. CDR3 amino acids: CASSIKGRPNSPLHF. DNA of the CDR3: TGTGCCAGCAGTATCAAGGGACGGCCGAATTCACCCCTCCACTTT.

The chain is built from TRBV5-4 and TRBJ2-1; D is undetermined. Looked up from germline, CDR1 is SGHNT and CDR2 is YYREEE (reference sequence). This CDR3 contains 14 residues. The V and J ends lost 6 bases and 0 bases respectively, with 10 bases between them. CDR3 DNA: TGTGCCAGCACCCATAAGAGCTCCTACAATGAGCAGTTCTTC. This codes for CASTHKSSYNEQFF.

This clonotype showed up just a few times. The genes are TRBV20-1 and TRBJ1-1, with D possibly being TRBD1 (5 bases). Trimming took 1 base from V and 1 from J, leaving 13 bases between them. There are 15 residues in the CDR3. The germline V gene encodes CDR1 DFQATT and CDR2 SNEGSKA (reference sequence). CDR3 nucleotide sequence: TGCAGTGCTAGAGTGACAGAGGTATCGAACACTGAAGCTTTCTTT. This codes for CSARVTEVSNTEAFF.

This clonotype has only a few counts. The rearrangement joins TRBV28 to TRBJ2-7, with 7 positions matching TRBD1. This CDR3 comprises 12 residues. Losses at the gene ends were 8 bases for V and 3 bases for J; bases not matched to a gene: 4. CDR1 MDHEN and CDR2 SYDVKM come from the germline V gene. The CDR3 here is CASGRGLYEQYF. In nucleotides, the CDR3 is TGTGCCAGCGGTAGGGGGCTCTACGAGCAGTACTTC.

The chain joins TRBV27 to TRBJ2-5; 9 bases fit TRBD1. The V segment lost 2 bases and the J segment 11 bases; nucleotides outside the gene matches: 6. The CDR3 runs to 13 residues. From germline, CDR1 is MNHEY and CDR2 SMNVEV (reference sequence). The CDR3 spells CASSLHSGTGQYF. The CDR3 bases are TGTGCCAGCAGTTTACACTCCGGGACAGGGCAGTACTTC.

The chain has TRBV6-1 and TRBJ1-1; a possible D gene is TRBD1 (5 bases). The V end lost 6 bases, the J end lost 0 bases, and 14 bases lay between the germline ends. The CDR3 is 15 residues long. Per germline, CDR1 MNHNS and CDR2 SASEGT. The DNA for the CDR3 is TGTGCCAGCAGAGAACATACAGGATTGAACACTGAAGCTTTCTTT. This encodes CASREHTGLNTEAFF.

The chain is built from TRBV20-1 and TRBJ2-4; D assignment may be TRBD1 or TRBD2 (5 bases each). CDR1 is DFQATT, CDR2 SNEGSKA, per germline (reference sequence). This CDR3 region has 11 residues. V shed 6 bases and J shed 8 bases, with 11 bases lying between them. The CDR3 spells CSAHRDDIQYF. CDR3 coding DNA: TGCAGTGCCCACCGGGACGACATTCAGTACTTC.

CDR3: CSARGLAGYTDTQYF. CDR3 coding DNA: TGCAGTGCTAGAGGACTAGCGGGCTACACAGATACGCAGTATTTT. V usage is TRBV20-1 and J usage is TRBJ2-3; 10 positions agree with TRBD2. Germline lookup yields CDR1 DFQATT and CDR2 SNEGSKA (reference sequence). The V segment lost 1 base and the J segment 2 bases; nucleotides outside the gene matches: 3. The CDR3 runs 15 residues.

J is TRBJ2-4 and V is TRBV5-1; tentatively, D is TRBD1 (6 bases). V was cut by 3 bases and J by 6 bases, with 16 bases left in between. The CDR3 has 15 amino acids. Germline CDR1 is SGHRS and CDR2 is YFSETQ. CDR3: CASSSGRDTLNIQYF. The CDR3 coding sequence is TGCGCCAGCAGCTCCGGCCGGGACACACTAAACATTCAGTACTTC.

This chain joins TRBV12-3 or TRBV12-4 and TRBJ2-2; D unresolved. Trimming stripped 4 bases from V and 6 bases from J, with 0 bases between. CDR3 size: 10 residues. The CDR3 DNA is TGTGCCAGCAGTTCCGGGGAGCTGTTTTTT. Amino acids: CASSSGELFF.

The chain uses TRBV4-3 and TRBJ1-6; D remains ambiguous. Deletions cut 1 base from V and 10 bases from J, with 8 bases between. The CDR3 spans 13 residues. The germline V gene has CDR1 LGHNA and CDR2 YSLEER. In DNA form, the CDR3 reads TGCGCCAGCAGCCAAGCCGAAGGGTCACCCCTCCACTTT. The encoded protein is CASSQAEGSPLHF.

CDR3 loop: CATSRVSGRETQYF. The CDR3 DNA sequence: TGTGCCACCAGCAGAGTCTCGGGCCGGGAGACCCAGTACTTC. The V call is TRBV15, the J call TRBJ2-5, with D unclear. The CDR3 contains 14 residues. V was cut by 1 base and J by 5 bases, with 11 bases left in between. CDR1 LNHNV and CDR2 YYDKDF come from the germline V gene (reference sequence).

The sample holds a few counts of this clonotype. The J gene is TRBJ2-4, the V gene TRBV3-1; TRBD2 matches at 10 bases. The DNA end favors TRBJ2-7, so the J call may be wrong. This CDR3 is built from 15 residues. CDR1 is LGHDT, CDR2 YNNKEL, per germline (reference sequence). The CDR3: CASSQDQLAGAEQYF. The CDR3 DNA sequence: TGTGCCAGCAGCCAAGATCAGCTAGCGGGAGCCGAGCAGTACTTC.

This sequence joins TRBV9 and TRBJ2-3; 7 nucleotides agree with TRBD2. Per germline, CDR1 SGDLS and CDR2 YYNGEE. V dropped 2 bases and J dropped 1; count of bases not matched to a gene: 4. This CDR3 has 15 amino acids. In DNA, the CDR3 is TGTGCCAGCAGCGTCCGCGGGAGTGGCACAGATACGCAGTATTTT. Translated: CASSVRGSGTDTQYF.

A few counts support this clonotype. The CDR3 region is CALSAGANVLTF. DNA of the CDR3: TGTGCCCTTTCGGCTGGGGCCAACGTCCTGACTTTC. The chain couples TRBV10-3 to TRBJ2-6; no definite D call. Germline V lookup: CDR1 ENHRY, CDR2 SYGVKD. Trimming removed 11 bases at V and 2 bases at J, with 7 bases between. There are 12 residues in the CDR3.

V gene TRBV18 combines with J gene TRBJ2-7, with 13 bases aligning to TRBD2. CDR3 length: 15 amino acids. The trim removed 6 bases at V and 7 bases at J, leaving 9 bases unmatched. The V gene's germline CDR1 is KGHSH and CDR2 LQKENI. In DNA form, the CDR3 reads TGTGCCAGCTCCTGGACTAGCGGGAGTCAGGATGAGCAGTACTTC. Protein product: CASSWTSGSQDEQYF.